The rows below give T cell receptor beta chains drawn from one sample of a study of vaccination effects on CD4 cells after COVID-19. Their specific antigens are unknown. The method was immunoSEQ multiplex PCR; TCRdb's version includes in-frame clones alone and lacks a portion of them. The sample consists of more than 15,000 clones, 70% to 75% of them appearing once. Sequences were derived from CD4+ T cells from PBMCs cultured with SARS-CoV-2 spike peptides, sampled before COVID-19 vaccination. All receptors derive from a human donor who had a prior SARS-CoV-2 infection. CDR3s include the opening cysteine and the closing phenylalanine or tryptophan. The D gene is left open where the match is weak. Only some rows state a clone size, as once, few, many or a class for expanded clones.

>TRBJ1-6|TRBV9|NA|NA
TGTGCCAGCAGCGTAGACTCCGCAGTCAGTAATTCACCCCTCCACTTT
CASSVDSAVSNSPLHF
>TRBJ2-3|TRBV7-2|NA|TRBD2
TGTGCCAGCACCCCCGAGCCGCGGGGGGGCCGAGGTACGCAGTATTTT
CASTPEPRGGRGTQYF
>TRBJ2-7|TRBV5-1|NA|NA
TGCGCCAGCAGCACCAACAGGGACTTCCAGTACTTC
CASSTNRDFQYF
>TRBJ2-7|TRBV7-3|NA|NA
TGTGCCAGCAGCTTAGCTTTGGGGGGCCAGCAGTACTTC
CASSLALGGQQYF
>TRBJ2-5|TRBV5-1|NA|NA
TGCGCCAGCAGCTGGGCCCCCTCAACTCAGCGCGAGACCCAGTACTTC
CASSWAPSTQRETQYF
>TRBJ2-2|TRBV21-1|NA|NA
TGTGCCAGCAGCAGCGACAGATCCACCGGGGAGCTGTTTTTT
CASSSDRSTGELFF
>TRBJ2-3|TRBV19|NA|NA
TGTGCCAGTAGCGGGAGTTCACTCACGCAGTATTTT
CASSGSSLTQYF
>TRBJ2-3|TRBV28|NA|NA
TGTGCCAGCAAGGTGGGGGGAAACACAGATACGCAGTATTTT
CASKVGGNTDTQYF
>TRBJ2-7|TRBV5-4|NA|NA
TGTGCCAGCAGCTTGGATCGTCGGGATGAGCAGTACTTC
CASSLDRRDEQYF
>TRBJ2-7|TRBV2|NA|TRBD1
TGTGCCAGCAGTGTATTCGGTCAGGGGGCTAGCGAGCAGTACTTC
CASSVFGQGASEQYF
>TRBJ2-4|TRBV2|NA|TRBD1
TGTGCCAGCAAGTCACAAGGGGGCCTCTCTGCCATTCAGTACTTC
CASKSQGGLSAIQYF
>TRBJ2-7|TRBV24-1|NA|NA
TGTGCCACCAGTGATGGTTCTGCCCTAATCTACGAGCAGTACTTC
CATSDGSALIYEQYF
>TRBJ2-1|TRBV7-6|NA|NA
TGTGCCAGCAGCCGAGGACAAATACCGTACAATGAGCAGTTCTTC
CASSRGQIPYNEQFF
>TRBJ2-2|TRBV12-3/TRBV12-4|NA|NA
TGTGCCAGCAAGATCAAGTCCGCCGGGGAGCTGTTTTTT
CASKIKSAGELFF
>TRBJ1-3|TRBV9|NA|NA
TGTGCCAGCAGCGTAGATGGGGGTTGGGGAAACACCATATATTTT
CASSVDGGWGNTIYF
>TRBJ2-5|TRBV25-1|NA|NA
TGTGCCAGCAGTGGGGCCGGGACGGCACAAGAGACCCAGTACTTC
CASSGAGTAQETQYF
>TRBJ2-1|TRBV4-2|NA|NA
TGTGCCAGCAGCCAAGCCCGGGTGGATGAGCAGTTCTTC
CASSQARVDEQFF
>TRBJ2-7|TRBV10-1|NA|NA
TGCGCCAGCCCACGGGGCCCCTACGAGCAGTACTTC
CASPRGPYEQYF
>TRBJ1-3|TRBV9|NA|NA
TGTGCCAGCAGCCCCGACATCCTCTCTGGAAACACCATATATTTT
CASSPDILSGNTIYF
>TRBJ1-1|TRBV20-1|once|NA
TGCAGTGCTAGTAGCAGGGGAGGCACTGAAGCTTTCTTT
CSASSRGGTEAFF
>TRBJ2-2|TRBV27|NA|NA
TGTGCCAGCAGTTCTTCCTGGGCGGGCACCGGGGAGCTGTTTTTT
CASSSSWAGTGELFF
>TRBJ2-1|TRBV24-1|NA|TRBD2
TGTGCCACCAGTCACGTAGCGGGAGGGCCTGGGTACAATGAGCAGTTCTTC
CATSHVAGGPGYNEQFF
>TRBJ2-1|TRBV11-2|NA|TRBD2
TGTGCCAGCAGCGGGGAGGGTGAGCAGTTCTTC
CASSGEGEQFF
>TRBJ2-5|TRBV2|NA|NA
TGTGCCAGCAGTGAAAGGACAGACCAAGAGACCCAGTACTTC
CASSERTDQETQYF
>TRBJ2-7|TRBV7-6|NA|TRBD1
TGTGCCAGCAGCTTAGCGAGGGCAGGGGGTAGCTACGCTTACGAGCAGTACTTC
CASSLARAGGSYAYEQYF
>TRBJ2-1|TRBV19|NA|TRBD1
TGTGCCAGTAGTCCATGGACAGGGAGGAATGAGCAGTTCTTC
CASSPWTGRNEQFF
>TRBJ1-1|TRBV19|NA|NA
TGTGCCAGTAGCCCACCACGTCGGACTGAAGCTTTCTTT
CASSPPRRTEAFF
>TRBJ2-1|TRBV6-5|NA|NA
TGTGCCAGCAGTTACAGGGATGGCAATGAGCAGTTCTTC
CASSYRDGNEQFF
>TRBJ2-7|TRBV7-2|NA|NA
TGTGCCAGCAGCTTGAATTTGCGGGTCTACGAGCAGTACTTC
CASSLNLRVYEQYF
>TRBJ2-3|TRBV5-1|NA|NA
TGCGCCAGCAGCGTAAATTATGGAGAACAGTATTTT
CASSVNYGEQYF
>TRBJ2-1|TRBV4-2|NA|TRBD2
TGTGCCAGCAGCCAAAGAGGGGGGACTAGCGCCCTTAGTTCGGCCAATGAGCAGTTCTTC
CASSQRGGTSALSSANEQFF
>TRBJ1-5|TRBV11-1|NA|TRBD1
TGTGCCAGCAGCCAAGGGGGCTTAGGTCAGCCCCAGCATTTT
CASSQGGLGQPQHF
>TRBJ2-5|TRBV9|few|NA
TGTGCCAGCAGCGGGAACCCCCAAGAGACCCAGTACTTC
CASSGNPQETQYF
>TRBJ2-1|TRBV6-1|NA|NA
TGTGCCAGCAGTGTAACCGCACCGGAATATTTTAGTGAGCAGTTCTTC
CASSVTAPEYFSEQFF
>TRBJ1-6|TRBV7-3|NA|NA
TGTGCCAGCAGCTTACAGCAAGGGGGTAATTCACCCCTCCACTTT
CASSLQQGGNSPLHF
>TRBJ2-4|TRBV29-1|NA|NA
TGCAGCGTTGAAGAAGTCCCAAACATTCAGTACTTC
CSVEEVPNIQYF
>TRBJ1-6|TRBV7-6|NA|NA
TGTGCCAGCAGCCCAGAGGCGAGGGCCGCGTTCGATAATTCACCCCTCCACTTT
CASSPEARAAFDNSPLHF
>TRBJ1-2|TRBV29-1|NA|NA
TGCAGCGCCCAGGGAGCTAACTATGGCTACACCTTC
CSAQGANYGYTF
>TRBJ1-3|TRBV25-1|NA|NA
TGTGCCAGCAGTGAATTCGTAGAGGGAAACACCATATATTTT
CASSEFVEGNTIYF
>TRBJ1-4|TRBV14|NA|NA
TGTGCCAGCAGCCAAGATTTACGGACTAATGAAAAACTGTTTTTT
CASSQDLRTNEKLFF
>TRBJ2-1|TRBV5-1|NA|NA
TGCGCCAGCAGCTTGGGCGGGACAGTCTACAATGAGCAGTTCTTC
CASSLGGTVYNEQFF
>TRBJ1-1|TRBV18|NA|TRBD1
TGTGCCAGCTCAGCCGACAGGGGGCTTCCTGAAGCTTTCTTT
CASSADRGLPEAFF
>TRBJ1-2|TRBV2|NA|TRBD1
TGTGCCAGCAGTGATTTAAGGCAGGGGGCGGGTGGCTACACCTTC
CASSDLRQGAGGYTF
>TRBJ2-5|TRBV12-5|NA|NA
TGTGCTAGTGGTTTGGTACGAGCAGCATCGTACCAAGAGACCCAGTACTTC
CASGLVRAASYQETQYF
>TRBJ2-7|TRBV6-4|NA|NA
TGTGCCAGCAGTGATCCGGGGGGCCCCTACGAGCAGTACTTC
CASSDPGGPYEQYF
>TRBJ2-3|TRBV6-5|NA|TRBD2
TGTGCCAGCAGTTCGTCCGGGACTAGCGGGGGGGATACGCAGTATTTT
CASSSSGTSGGDTQYF
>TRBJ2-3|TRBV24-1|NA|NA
TGTGCCACCAGTGGATGGTGGGCAGATACGCAGTATTTT
CATSGWWADTQYF
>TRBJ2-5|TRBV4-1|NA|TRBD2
TGCGCCAGCAGCCCTTCCCCCCTAAGGTATAGCGGGGGGCAAGAGACCCAGTACTTC
CASSPSPLRYSGGQETQYF
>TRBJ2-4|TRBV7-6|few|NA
TGTGCCAGCAGCTCAACGACAAGGTTCTCAACCCTAGCCAAAAACATTCAGTACTTC
CASSSTTRFSTLAKNIQYF
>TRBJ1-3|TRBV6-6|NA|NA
TGTGCCAGCAGTTTAGTTCAACCGAACTCTGGAAACACCATATATTTT
CASSLVQPNSGNTIYF
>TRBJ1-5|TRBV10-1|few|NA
TGCGCCACCTGCTCCGGGGGCGGTCATCCGAATCAGCCCCAGCATTTT
CATCSGGGHPNQPQHF
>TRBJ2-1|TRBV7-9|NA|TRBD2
TGTGCCAGCAGCTTCCGTCTAGCGGATCCCAATGAGCAGTTCTTC
CASSFRLADPNEQFF
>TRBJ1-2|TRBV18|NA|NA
TGTGCCAGCTCACCTAGAGGGGGATCCGGCTACACCTTC
CASSPRGGSGYTF
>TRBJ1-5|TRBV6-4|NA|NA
TGTGCCAGCACAGTGTATTGTCCAGGGGAGGACTGTAGCAATCAGCCCCAGCATTTT
CASTVYCPGEDCSNQPQHF
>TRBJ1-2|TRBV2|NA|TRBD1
TGTGCCAGCAGTCAGGGGGCAGGGAGGTACACCTTC
CASSQGAGRYTF
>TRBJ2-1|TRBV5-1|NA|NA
TGCGCCAGCAGCCCCGGCCCCGGACCAAGAAACAATGAGCAGTTCTTC
CASSPGPGPRNNEQFF
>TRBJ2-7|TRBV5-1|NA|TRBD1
TGCGCCAGCAGCCCTGGACAGGGGCGAGTGCAGTACTTC
CASSPGQGRVQYF